The 8 T cell receptor beta chains below come from one sample, sequenced in a study of beta chain features in type 1 diabetes (dated by TCRdb to the late 2010s). Library prep was done by the immunoSEQ multiplex PCR assay. The entire amount of isolated RNA was reverse transcribed using the High Capacity cDNA Reverse Transcription Kit, so the sequenced TCRB transcripts were expressed ones. The immuneACCESS repertoire file appears here via TCRdb, limited to in-frame rearrangements. These files lack a portion of the clones; in checked studies, under half of the deficit traces to unresolved V genes, and the cause of the others is not known. The sample records about 930,000 clones, around a sixth of which are singletons. Around 0.02% of the sample rests with the top ten. Sequences were obtained from naive CD4+ T cells from blood. The cell subset or site tag for this specimen amounts to: true naive CD4+ T cells. These receptors all come from a woman aged 18-29 years in good health.

This clone has only a few counts. The same CDR3 arises from other DNA sequences in this sample as well. The CDR3 DNA sequence: TGTGCCAGCAGTCCACGACAGGGTTATGGCTACACCTTC. The encoded protein is CASSPRQGYGYTF. This chain uses TRBV6-5 with TRBJ1-2; 7 nucleotides match TRBD1. The CDR3 consists of 13 residues. V was clipped by 5 bases and J by 5 bases; unmatched bases: 5. Germline CDR1 and CDR2: MNHEY and SVGAGI.

This clone was detected only a few times. The chain has TRBV28 and TRBJ2-1, with TRBD1 identical over 11 bases. Trimming took 2 bases from V and 7 from J; bases not matched to a gene: 10. Germline CDR1 is MDHEN and CDR2 is SYDVKM. This CDR3 has 17 residues. The CDR3 sequence is CASSLESVDRGLNEQFF. CDR3 DNA: TGTGCCAGCAGTTTAGAGAGTGTGGACAGGGGGCTGAATGAGCAGTTCTTC.

The table lists this clone with a few counts. This chain uses TRBV7-2 with TRBJ2-7, with 7 bases fitting TRBD2. The CDR3 spans 15 residues. Germline V gene sequence: CDR1 SGHTA, CDR2 FQGNSA. Trimming took 1 base from V and 6 from J; bases not matched to a gene: 9. CDR3 sequence reads: CASSLGLPGGSEQYF. For the CDR3, the DNA is TGTGCCAGCAGCTTAGGTCTGCCGGGAGGTAGCGAGCAGTACTTC.

The chain combines TRBV28 with TRBJ2-7; TRBD2 matches at 13 bases. Germline V CDR1 and CDR2: MDHEN, SYDVKM. CDR3 length: 15 residues. V lost 5 bases to trimming and J lost 3 bases; unmatched junction nucleotides: 4. CDR3 nucleotides: TGTGCCAGCAGTACACGGACTAGCGGGAGCTACGAGCAGTACTTC. It translates to CASSTRTSGSYEQYF.

The gene calls are TRBV15 and TRBJ1-1; a weak D match, TRBD1 (5 bases). CDR1 is LNHNV, CDR2 YYDKDF, per germline (reference sequence). V gave up 3 bases and J gave up 4 bases, with 15 bases separating them. The CDR3 loop spans 15 amino acids. The CDR3 DNA reads as TGTGCCACCAGCAGCAGCATCGGGGGGGGCACTGAAGCTTTCTTT. Protein sequence: CATSSSIGGGTEAFF.

This clone was detected a few times. V usage is TRBV19 and J usage is TRBJ2-3, with D tentatively TRBD1 or TRBD2 (5 bases each). Germline V gives CDR1 LNHDA, CDR2 SQIVND (reference sequence). The CDR3 sequence is 14 residues long. V lost 6 bases and J lost 4, with 14 bases in between. CDR3 nucleotide sequence: TGTGCCAGTAGCCCCACTCGGGACGCAGATACGCAGTATTTT. It specifies CASSPTRDADTQYF.

This clone has just a few counts. The V and J genes are TRBV28 and TRBJ2-5; perhaps TRBD1 as D (6 bases). Per germline, CDR1 MDHEN and CDR2 SYDVKM. This CDR3 has 14 amino acids. Deletions cut 7 bases from V and 2 bases from J, with 14 bases between. CDR3 in amino acids: CASTPRGFQETQYF. DNA of the CDR3: TGTGCCAGCACTCCGAGGGGGTTTCAAGAGACCCAGTACTTC.

This clone occurred a few times. The chain recombines TRBV2 with TRBJ2-2; D is perhaps TRBD1 (5 bases). Germline V gives CDR1 SNHLY, CDR2 FYNNEI. The CDR3 sequence is 16 residues long. Trimming left V 8 bases short and J 5 bases short, with 21 bases between. The CDR3 is CASRTLQGRETGELFF. In nucleotides, the CDR3 is TGTGCCAGCCGAACCCTCCAGGGAAGAGAGACCGGGGAGCTGTTTTTT. The complete variable domain, with remaining parts taken from reference TRBV2 and TRBJ2-2, reads EPEVTQTPSHQVTQMGQEVILRCVPISNHLYFYWYRQILGQKVEFLVSFYNNEISEKSEIFDDQFSVERPDGSNFTLKIRSTKLEDSAMYFCASRTLQGRETGELFFGEGSRLTVL.